The rows below give T cell receptor beta chains drawn from one sample of a study of blood T cell repertoires in COVID-19. Sequencing used immunoSEQ multiplex PCR; TCRdb keeps in-frame clones, though not all of them. The sample lists some 90,000 clones, approximately 85% seen once, with around a quarter in the top ten. The sequencing sample was made of peripheral blood. These receptors were collected from a human donor in a cohort sampled during active COVID-19. The CDR3 runs from the conserved cysteine through the conserved F or W. Fields, in order: D gene, J gene, clone size, V gene, CDR3 protein, CDR3 DNA. A D gene is named only where the DNA matches it firmly. Not all rows give a size; the values are once, few, many and, for expanded clones, a class.

d_gene: NA
j_gene: TRBJ1-6
abundance: once
v_gene: TRBV13
CDR3aa: CASSEGGPAEPLHF
CDR3nt: TGTGCCAGCAGCGAAGGCGGGCCCGCTGAACCCCTCCACTTT

d_gene: NA
j_gene: TRBJ2-1
abundance: NA
v_gene: TRBV2
CDR3aa: CARTSMVAGTPSRNEQFF
CDR3nt: TGTGCCAGAACTTCCATGGTTGCGGGAACGCCTTCTCGCAATGAGCAGTTCTTC

d_gene: TRBD1
j_gene: TRBJ1-1
abundance: NA
v_gene: TRBV18
CDR3aa: CASAARRQGMNTEAFF
CDR3nt: TGTGCCAGCGCCGCCCGAAGACAGGGTATGAACACTGAAGCTTTCTTT

d_gene: TRBD1
j_gene: TRBJ2-5
abundance: NA
v_gene: TRBV2
CDR3aa: CASSEAGTGQETQYF
CDR3nt: TGTGCCAGCAGTGAAGCCGGGACAGGACAAGAGACCCAGTACTTC

d_gene: NA
j_gene: TRBJ2-1
abundance: NA
v_gene: TRBV11-3
CDR3aa: CASSLGLYNEQFF
CDR3nt: TGTGCCAGCAGCTTAGGTCTGTACAATGAGCAGTTCTTC

d_gene: TRBD1
j_gene: TRBJ1-2
abundance: once
v_gene: TRBV19
CDR3aa: CASSIHQGAKDYGYTF
CDR3nt: TGTGCCAGTAGTATCCATCAGGGGGCTAAAGACTATGGCTACACCTTC

d_gene: NA
j_gene: TRBJ1-2
abundance: NA
v_gene: TRBV10-2
CDR3aa: CASSVGSGSGYGYTF
CDR3nt: TGCGCCAGCAGTGTAGGGTCGGGGAGTGGCTATGGCTACACCTTC

d_gene: TRBD1
j_gene: TRBJ1-2
abundance: once
v_gene: TRBV6-5
CDR3aa: CASRGQYYGYTF
CDR3nt: TGTGCCAGCAGGGGACAGTACTATGGCTACACCTTC

d_gene: NA
j_gene: TRBJ2-7
abundance: NA
v_gene: TRBV19
CDR3aa: CASNPGMGEQYF
CDR3nt: TGTGCCAGTAACCCGGGAATGGGCGAGCAGTACTTC

d_gene: TRBD1
j_gene: TRBJ2-7
abundance: NA
v_gene: TRBV10-3
CDR3aa: CAISPGTGRNYEQYF
CDR3nt: TGTGCCATCAGCCCCGGGACAGGGAGGAATTACGAGCAGTACTTC

d_gene: NA
j_gene: TRBJ1-5
abundance: many
v_gene: TRBV2
CDR3aa: CASSAEWGGNQPQHF
CDR3nt: TGTGCCAGCAGCGCAGAATGGGGGGGCAATCAGCCCCAGCATTTT

d_gene: NA
j_gene: TRBJ2-7
abundance: once
v_gene: TRBV5-1
CDR3aa: CASSPDRSYEQYF
CDR3nt: TGCGCCAGCAGCCCCGACAGGAGCTACGAGCAGTACTTC

d_gene: NA
j_gene: TRBJ2-3
abundance: NA
v_gene: TRBV6-2/TRBV6-3
CDR3aa: CASSYVRGAGTDTQYF
CDR3nt: TGTGCCAGCAGTTACGTCAGGGGGGCCGGCACAGATACGCAGTATTTT

d_gene: TRBD1
j_gene: TRBJ1-6
abundance: NA
v_gene: TRBV7-2
CDR3aa: CASSPQGVGNSPLHF
CDR3nt: TGTGCCAGCAGCCCCCAGGGGGTAGGGAATTCACCCCTCCACTTT

d_gene: TRBD1
j_gene: TRBJ1-5
abundance: NA
v_gene: TRBV12-3/TRBV12-4
CDR3aa: CASSSDRGQPQHF
CDR3nt: TGTGCCAGCAGCTCCGACAGGGGTCAGCCCCAGCATTTT

d_gene: TRBD1
j_gene: TRBJ1-5
abundance: few
v_gene: TRBV2
CDR3aa: CASSRDSSNQPQHF
CDR3nt: TGTGCCAGCAGTAGGGACAGTAGCAATCAGCCCCAGCATTTT

d_gene: NA
j_gene: TRBJ2-5
abundance: few
v_gene: TRBV2
CDR3aa: CASSPKGEATQYF
CDR3nt: TGTGCCAGCAGCCCTAAGGGGGAAGCGACCCAGTACTTC

d_gene: NA
j_gene: TRBJ2-1
abundance: NA
v_gene: TRBV6-5
CDR3aa: CASGSGLSYNEQFF
CDR3nt: TGTGCCAGCGGATCGGGTCTTTCCTACAATGAGCAGTTCTTC

d_gene: NA
j_gene: TRBJ2-5
abundance: once
v_gene: TRBV7-8
CDR3aa: CASSFAGRETQYF
CDR3nt: TGTGCCAGCAGCTTTGCGGGACGAGAGACCCAGTACTTC

d_gene: TRBD2
j_gene: TRBJ2-5
abundance: NA
v_gene: TRBV6-4
CDR3aa: CASSDFLLAAQETQYF
CDR3nt: TGTGCCAGCAGTGACTTCTTACTAGCGGCCCAAGAGACCCAGTACTTC

d_gene: NA
j_gene: TRBJ2-2
abundance: once
v_gene: TRBV10-3
CDR3aa: CAIKEGTGELFF
CDR3nt: TGTGCCATCAAGGAGGGCACCGGGGAGCTGTTTTTT

d_gene: NA
j_gene: TRBJ1-2
abundance: NA
v_gene: TRBV18
CDR3aa: CASSPSLITDTSNYGYTF
CDR3nt: TGTGCCAGCTCACCTTCCTTGATTACGGACACGTCTAACTATGGCTACACCTTC